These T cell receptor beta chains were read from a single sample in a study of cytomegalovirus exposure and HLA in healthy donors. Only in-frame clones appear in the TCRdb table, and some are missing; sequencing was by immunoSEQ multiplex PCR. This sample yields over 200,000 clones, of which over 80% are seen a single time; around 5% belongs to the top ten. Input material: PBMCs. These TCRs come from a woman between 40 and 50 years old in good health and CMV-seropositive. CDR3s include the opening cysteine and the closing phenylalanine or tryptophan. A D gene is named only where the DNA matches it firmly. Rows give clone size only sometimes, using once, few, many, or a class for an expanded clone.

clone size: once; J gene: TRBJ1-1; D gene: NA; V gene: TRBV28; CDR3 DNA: TGTGCCATCCGGCGGACGACAGGAGCAAGAACGGGTGGTAGGGAAGCTTTCTTT; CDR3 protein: CAIRRTTGARTGGREAFF
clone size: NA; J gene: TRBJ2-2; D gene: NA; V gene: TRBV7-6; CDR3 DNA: TGTGCCAGCAGCTCTCTGGGTACTAGAACCACCGGGGAGCTGTTTTTT; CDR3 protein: CASSSLGTRTTGELFF
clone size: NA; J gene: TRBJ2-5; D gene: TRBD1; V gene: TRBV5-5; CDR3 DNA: TGTGCCAGCAGCTTTGGGACAGGGGTGGGGACCCAGTACTTC; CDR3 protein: CASSFGTGVGTQYF
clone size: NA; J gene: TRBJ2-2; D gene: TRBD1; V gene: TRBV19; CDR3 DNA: TGTGCCAGTAGTACCACAGGGGATACCGGGGAGCTGTTTTTT; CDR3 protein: CASSTTGDTGELFF
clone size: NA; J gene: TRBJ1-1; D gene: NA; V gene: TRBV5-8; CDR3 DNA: TGTGCCAGCAGCTTGTTCAGCACTGAAGCTTTCTTT; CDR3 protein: CASSLFSTEAFF
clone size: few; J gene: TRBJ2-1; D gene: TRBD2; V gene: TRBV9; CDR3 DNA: TGTGCCAGCAGCGGCCTGATTGGCGGGGGTTGGAATGAGCAGTTCTTC; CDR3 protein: CASSGLIGGGWNEQFF
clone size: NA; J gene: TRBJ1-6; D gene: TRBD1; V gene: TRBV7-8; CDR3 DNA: TGTGCCAGCAGCTGGGGGACAGGGAATAATTCACCCCTCCACTTT; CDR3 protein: CASSWGTGNNSPLHF
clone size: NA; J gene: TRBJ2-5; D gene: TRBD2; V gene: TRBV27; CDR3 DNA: TGTGCCAGCAGTCCATGGGGGGGGGAAGAGACCCAGTACTTC; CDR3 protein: CASSPWGGEETQYF
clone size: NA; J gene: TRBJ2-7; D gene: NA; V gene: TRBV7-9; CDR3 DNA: TGTGCCAGCAGCTTAGGAGAGAGGAGCGAGCAGTACTTC; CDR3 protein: CASSLGERSEQYF
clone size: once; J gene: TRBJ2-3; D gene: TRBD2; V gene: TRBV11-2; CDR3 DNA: TGTGCCAGCAGCTTAGTGACTAGCGGGGGGGATACGCAGTATTTT; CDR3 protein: CASSLVTSGGDTQYF
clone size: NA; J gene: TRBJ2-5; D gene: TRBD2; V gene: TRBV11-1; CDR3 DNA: TGTGCCAGCAGCCGGACTAGCGGTCAAGAGACCCAGTACTTC; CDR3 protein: CASSRTSGQETQYF
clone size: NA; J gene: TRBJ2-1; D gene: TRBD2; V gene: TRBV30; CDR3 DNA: TGTGCCTGGGAGACTAGCGGGGGGGCGAATGAGCAGTTCTTC; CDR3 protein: CAWETSGGANEQFF
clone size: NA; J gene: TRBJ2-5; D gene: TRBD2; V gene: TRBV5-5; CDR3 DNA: TGTGCCAGCAGCTTGATAGTAGCGGGAAGTGAGACCCAGTACTTC; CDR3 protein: CASSLIVAGSETQYF
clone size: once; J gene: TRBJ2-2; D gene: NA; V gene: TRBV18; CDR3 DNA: TGTGCCAGCTCACCCGAGTTGACAGTGAACACCGGGGAGCTGTTTTTT; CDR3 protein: CASSPELTVNTGELFF
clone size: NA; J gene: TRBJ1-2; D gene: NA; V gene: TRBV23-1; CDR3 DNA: TGCGCCAGCCAAGTACAGCCGATCTCTCATGGCTACACCTTC; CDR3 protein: CASQVQPISHGYTF
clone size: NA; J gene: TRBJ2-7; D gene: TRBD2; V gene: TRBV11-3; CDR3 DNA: TGTGCCAGCAGCCCCGGGGGGGATACCGCCTACGAGCAGTACTTC; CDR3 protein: CASSPGGDTAYEQYF
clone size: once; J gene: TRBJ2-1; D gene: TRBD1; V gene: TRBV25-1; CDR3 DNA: TGTGCCAGCAGTGAATTCAGGGGGACCAACAATGAGCAGTTCTTC; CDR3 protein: CASSEFRGTNNEQFF
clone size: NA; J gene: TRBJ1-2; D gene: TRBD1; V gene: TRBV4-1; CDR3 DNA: TGCGCCAGCAGCCATGCCAGGGGGCAGAGCTATGGCTACACCTTC; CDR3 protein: CASSHARGQSYGYTF
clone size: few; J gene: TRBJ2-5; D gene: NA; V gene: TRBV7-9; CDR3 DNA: TGTGCCAGCAGCTCGGCACGGGGGACCCAGTACTTC; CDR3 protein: CASSSARGTQYF
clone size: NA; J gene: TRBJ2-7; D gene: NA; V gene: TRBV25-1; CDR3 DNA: TGTGCCAGCAGTGTCGCGGGGTACGAGCAGTACTTC; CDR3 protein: CASSVAGYEQYF
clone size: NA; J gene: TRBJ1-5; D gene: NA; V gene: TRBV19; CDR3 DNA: TGTGCCAGTAGTTCAACAGGGTCGTATAGCAATCAGCCCCAGCATTTT; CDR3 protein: CASSSTGSYSNQPQHF
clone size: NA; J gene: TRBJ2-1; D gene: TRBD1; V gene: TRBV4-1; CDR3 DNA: TGCGCCAGCAGCCTTAGCGGGACAGGGGGAGGGAATGAGCAGTTCTTC; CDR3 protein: CASSLSGTGGGNEQFF
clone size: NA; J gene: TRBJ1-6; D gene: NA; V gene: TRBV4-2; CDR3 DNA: TGTGCCAGCAGCCCGTCACCACAACCGAGCAGGGCCTCCTCCGGATCACCCCTCCACTTT; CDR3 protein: CASSPSPQPSRASSGSPLHF
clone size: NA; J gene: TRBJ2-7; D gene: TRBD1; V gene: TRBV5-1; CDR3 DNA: TGCGCCAGCAGCCTTCTGGACAGGACGTCCTACGAGCAGTACTTC; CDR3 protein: CASSLLDRTSYEQYF
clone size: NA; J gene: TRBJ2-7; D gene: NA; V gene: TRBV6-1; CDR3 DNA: TGTGCCAGCAGCCTAAAACTAGCCTACGAGCAGTACTTC; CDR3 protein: CASSLKLAYEQYF
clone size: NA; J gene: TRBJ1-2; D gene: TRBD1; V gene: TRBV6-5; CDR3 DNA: TGTGCCAGCAGTCGGGACAGCCTTTGGGGCTACACCTTC; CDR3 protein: CASSRDSLWGYTF
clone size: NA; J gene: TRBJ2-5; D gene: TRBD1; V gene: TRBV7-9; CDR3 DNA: TGTGCCAGCAGCAGCAGACAGGGGAACCAAGAGACCCAGTACTTC; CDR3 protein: CASSSRQGNQETQYF
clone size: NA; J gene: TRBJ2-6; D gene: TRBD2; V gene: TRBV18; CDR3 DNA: TGTGCCAGCTCATTAGCGGGAACGTCGAGCTCTGGGGCCAACGTCCTGACTTTC; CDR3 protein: CASSLAGTSSSGANVLTF
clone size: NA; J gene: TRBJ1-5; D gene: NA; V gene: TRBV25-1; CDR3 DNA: TGTGCCAGCAGGGGGGCCGGGAACAATCAGCCCCAGCATTTT; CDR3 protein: CASRGAGNNQPQHF
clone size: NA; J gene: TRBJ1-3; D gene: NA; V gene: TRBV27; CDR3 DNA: TGTGCCAGCAGTTTACGGGAGGGGTCCGGAAACACCATATATTTT; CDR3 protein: CASSLREGSGNTIYF
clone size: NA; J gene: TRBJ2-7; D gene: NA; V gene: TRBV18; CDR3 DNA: TGTGCCAGCTCACCACCCGACGGGGGGCTCAAGGCGCAGTACTTC; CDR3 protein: CASSPPDGGLKAQYF
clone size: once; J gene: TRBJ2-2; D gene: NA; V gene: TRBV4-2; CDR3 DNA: TGTGCCAGCAGCCACCAGGGATCTATATCCACCGGGGAGCTGTTTTTT; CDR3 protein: CASSHQGSISTGELFF
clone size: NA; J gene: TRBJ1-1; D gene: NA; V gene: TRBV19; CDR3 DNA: TGTGCCAGTAAATACAGCGGGGTAAACACTGAAGCTTTCTTT; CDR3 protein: CASKYSGVNTEAFF
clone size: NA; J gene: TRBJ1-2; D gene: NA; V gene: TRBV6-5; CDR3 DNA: TGTGCCAGCAGTTACTCTAGGGGCGGCTACACCTTC; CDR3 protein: CASSYSRGGYTF
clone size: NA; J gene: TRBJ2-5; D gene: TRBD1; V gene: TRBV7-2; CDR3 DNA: TGTGCCAGCAGCTTCGACAGGGGAACCCAAGAGACCCAGTACTTC; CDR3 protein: CASSFDRGTQETQYF
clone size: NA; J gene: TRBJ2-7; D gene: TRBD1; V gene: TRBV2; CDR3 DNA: TGTGCCAGCAGTATCGGACAGGGGCGTCACGAGCAGTACTTC; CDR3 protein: CASSIGQGRHEQYF
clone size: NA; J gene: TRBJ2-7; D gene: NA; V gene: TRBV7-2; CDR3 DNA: TGTGCCAGCAGCCCGGGGAGGGGGAGCACCCGGGAGCAGTACTTC; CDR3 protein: CASSPGRGSTREQYF
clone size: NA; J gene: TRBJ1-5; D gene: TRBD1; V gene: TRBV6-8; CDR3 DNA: TGTGCCAGCAGTTACCCTACTCCGACAGGGGGCCCCAATCAGCCCCAGCATTTT; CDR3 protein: CASSYPTPTGGPNQPQHF
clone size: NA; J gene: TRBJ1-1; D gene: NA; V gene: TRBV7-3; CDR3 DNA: TGTGCCAGCAGCCTCGACAGGTACACTGAAGCTTTCTTT; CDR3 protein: CASSLDRYTEAFF
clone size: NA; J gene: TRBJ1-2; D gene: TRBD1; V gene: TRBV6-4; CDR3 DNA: TGTGCCAGCAGTAACTCCGGGACAGCCCTTAAAGGCTACACCTTC; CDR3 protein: CASSNSGTALKGYTF
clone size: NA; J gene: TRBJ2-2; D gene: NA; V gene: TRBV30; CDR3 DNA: TGTGCCTGGAGTGTGGCCCTTCAGGTTAGCACCGGGGAGCTGTTTTTT; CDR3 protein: CAWSVALQVSTGELFF
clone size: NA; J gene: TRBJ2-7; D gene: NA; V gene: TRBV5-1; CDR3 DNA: TGCGCCAGCAGCTTGGAACGTGGGGAGCCCTACGAGCAGTACTTC; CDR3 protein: CASSLERGEPYEQYF
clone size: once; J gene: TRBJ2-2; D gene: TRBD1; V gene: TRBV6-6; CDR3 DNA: TGTGCCAGCAGTCCTAGGGGGACAGTGAACACCGGGGAGCTGTTTTTT; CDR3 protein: CASSPRGTVNTGELFF
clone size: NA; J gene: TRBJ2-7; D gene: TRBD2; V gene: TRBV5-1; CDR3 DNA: TGCGCCAGCAGCTTGGTCGGGAGCGGGAGGGGCGAGCAGTACTTC; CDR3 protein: CASSLVGSGRGEQYF
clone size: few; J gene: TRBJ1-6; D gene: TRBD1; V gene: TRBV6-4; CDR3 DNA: TGTGCCAGCAGTGACCGGGCAGGGGGGTTTTCACCCCTCCACTTT; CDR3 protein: CASSDRAGGFSPLHF
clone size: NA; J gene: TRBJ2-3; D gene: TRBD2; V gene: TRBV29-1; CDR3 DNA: TGCAGCGTAGGGACTAGCGGGAGGGCGTTGTGGAGCACAGATACGCAGTATTTT; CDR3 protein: CSVGTSGRALWSTDTQYF
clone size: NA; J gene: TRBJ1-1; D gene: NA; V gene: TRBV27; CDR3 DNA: TGTGCCAGCAGTTTTAAGAACAGGGCGAACACTGAAGCTTTCTTT; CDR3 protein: CASSFKNRANTEAFF
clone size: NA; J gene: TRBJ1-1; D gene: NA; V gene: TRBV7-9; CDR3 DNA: TGTGCCAGCAGCTCACGGGGCACTGAAGCTTTCTTT; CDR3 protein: CASSSRGTEAFF
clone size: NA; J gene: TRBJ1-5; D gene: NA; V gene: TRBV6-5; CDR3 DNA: TGTGCCAGCAGCCGAGGACAGAAGAATCAGCCCCAGCATTTT; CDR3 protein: CASSRGQKNQPQHF
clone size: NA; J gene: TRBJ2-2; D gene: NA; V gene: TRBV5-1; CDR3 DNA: TGCGCCAGCAGCTTGCCGGGGGTTAACACCGGGGAGCTGTTTTTT; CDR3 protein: CASSLPGVNTGELFF
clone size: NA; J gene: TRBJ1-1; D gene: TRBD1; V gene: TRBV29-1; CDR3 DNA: TGCAGCGCCTGGACAGGGGGCGCGGCGAGTCGAGCTTTCTTT; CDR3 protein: CSAWTGGAASRAFF
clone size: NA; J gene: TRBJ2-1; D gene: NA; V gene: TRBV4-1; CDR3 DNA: TGCGCCAGCAGCCTAGGGGACATGTGGGGCGAGCAGTTCTTC; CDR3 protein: CASSLGDMWGEQFF
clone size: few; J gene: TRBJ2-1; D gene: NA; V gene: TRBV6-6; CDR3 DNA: TGTGCCAGCAGTTCTACCCGCTCGGTATACAATGAGCAGTTCTTC; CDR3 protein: CASSSTRSVYNEQFF
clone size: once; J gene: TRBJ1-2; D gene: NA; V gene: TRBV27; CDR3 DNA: TGTGCCAGCGCAAACGACAGTTACCTTAACTATGGCTACACCTTC; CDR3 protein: CASANDSYLNYGYTF
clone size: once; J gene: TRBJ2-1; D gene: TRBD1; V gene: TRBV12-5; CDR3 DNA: TGTGCTAGTGTGACCGGGACAGGTCCCTACAATGAGCAGTTCTTC; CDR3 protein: CASVTGTGPYNEQFF
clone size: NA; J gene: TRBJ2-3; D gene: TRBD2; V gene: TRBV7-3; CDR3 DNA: TGTGCCAGCAGCTTTGGGACTAGCGGGGATACGCAGTATTTT; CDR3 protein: CASSFGTSGDTQYF
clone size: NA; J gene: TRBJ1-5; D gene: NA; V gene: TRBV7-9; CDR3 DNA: TGTGCCAGCAGCCCCAGTGAGGGAAATCAGCCCCAGCATTTT; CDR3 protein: CASSPSEGNQPQHF
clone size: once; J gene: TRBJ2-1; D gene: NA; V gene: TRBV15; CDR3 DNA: TGTGCCACCAGCAGAACCCTAAATGAGCAGTTCTTC; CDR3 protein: CATSRTLNEQFF
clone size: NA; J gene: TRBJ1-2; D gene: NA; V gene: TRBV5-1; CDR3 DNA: TGCGCCAGCAGCTTGAACGTCGACTACAATGGCTACACCTTC; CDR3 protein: CASSLNVDYNGYTF
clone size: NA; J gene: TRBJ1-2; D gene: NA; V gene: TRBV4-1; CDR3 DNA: TGCGCCAGCAGCCAAGTCCCAGGGAATGGCTACACCTTC; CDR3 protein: CASSQVPGNGYTF